A selection of T cell receptor beta chains follows, all from one sample in a study of T cell repertoires in cytomegalovirus infection. Each CDR3 protein gets one entry after TCRdb re-called the reads with MiXCR. The sample contains under 70,000 distinct CDR3 sequences, 33% of which appear only once. Their antigens are not known. The sequenced sample consisted of PBMCs, sequenced either directly or after in vitro stimulation (not recorded which). The receptors here all came from a human donor in good health (CMV status not recorded). Some clones in this sample may be carry-over from other donors' samples. Each CDR3 is given with its conserved first and last residue. D genes are given only for firm matches. Not all rows give a size; the values are once, few, many and, for expanded clones, a class.

TRBD1 | TRBJ2-4 | TRBV4-1 | 12 | - | CASSSTGTVQYF | TGCGCCAGCAGCTCGACCGGGACAGTCCAGTACTTC
- | TRBJ1-4 | TRBV27 | 16 | few | CASSLWGVATNEKLFF | TGTGCCAGCAGTTTATGGGGTGTTGCAACTAATGAAAAACTGTTTTTT
- | TRBJ2-1 | TRBV7-9 | 13 | few | CASSLRGVNEQFF | TGTGCCAGCAGCTTAAGAGGGGTCAATGAGCAGTTCTTC
- | TRBJ2-1 | TRBV7-2 | 12 | few | CASSLGPREQFF | TGTGCCAGCAGCTTAGGACCTAGGGAGCAGTTCTTC
TRBD1 | TRBJ2-7 | TRBV20-1 | 16 | - | CSASYIWTGTSYEQYF | TGCAGTGCTAGTTACATATGGACAGGAACCAGCTACGAGCAGTACTTC
- | TRBJ2-7 | TRBV27 | 14 | - | CASSLRAGADEQYF | TGTGCCAGCAGTTTGCGGGCCGGTGCGGACGAGCAGTACTTC
TRBD1 | TRBJ1-3 | TRBV5-5 | 16 | - | CASSRQGASSGNTIYF | TGTGCCAGCAGCCGACAGGGGGCTAGCTCTGGAAACACCATATATTTT
TRBD2 | TRBJ2-7 | TRBV20-1 | 14 | few | CSAPSGGRLYEQYF | TGCAGTGCTCCCTCCGGCGGGAGACTCTACGAGCAGTACTTC
- | TRBJ2-1 | TRBV20-1 | 14 | few | CSARGTNSYNEQFF | TGCAGTGCTAGAGGGACTAACTCCTACAATGAGCAGTTCTTC
- | TRBJ2-7 | TRBV19 | 17 | few | CASSIDLTREFNYEQYF | TGTGCCAGTAGTATAGATCTGACCCGGGAGTTCAATTACGAGCAGTACTTC
- | TRBJ2-3 | TRBV6-1 | 13 | - | CASSVGEGDTQYF | TGTGCCAGCAGCGTCGGCGAGGGTGATACGCAGTATTTT
- | TRBJ2-1 | TRBV7-8 | 14 | - | CASSPGRSRNEQFF | TGTGCCAGCAGCCCCGGGCGTTCTCGCAATGAGCAGTTCTTC
- | TRBJ2-2 | TRBV7-2 | 16 | - | CASSLVGGSITGELFF | TGTGCCAGCAGCTTAGTAGGGGGATCAATTACCGGGGAGCTGTTTTTT
- | TRBJ2-1 | TRBV19 | 13 | - | CASTPNTYNEQFF | TGTGCCAGTACCCCGAACACGTACAATGAGCAGTTCTTC
- | TRBJ2-7 | TRBV7-8 | 15 | - | CASSLSGVGGYEQYF | TGTGCCAGCAGCTTATCGGGAGTTGGGGGCTACGAGCAGTACTTC
- | TRBJ2-4 | TRBV6-2/TRBV6-3 | 18 | - | CASSSEQGLGYDKNIQYF | TGTGCCAGCAGTTCCGAACAGGGATTGGGGTACGACAAAAACATTCAGTACTTC
- | TRBJ1-1 | TRBV7-9 | 15 | - | CASSLLAGMNTEAFF | TGTGCCAGCAGCTTATTGGCAGGAATGAACACTGAAGCTTTCTTT
TRBD1 | TRBJ1-1 | TRBV7-2 | 14 | many | CASSTTGRDTEAFF | TGTGCCAGCAGCACGACAGGGAGGGACACTGAAGCTTTCTTT
- | TRBJ1-4 | TRBV30 | 14 | once | CAWRPYGPNEKLFF | TGTGCCTGGAGACCCTACGGACCTAATGAAAAACTGTTTTTT
- | TRBJ2-2 | TRBV7-6 | 13 | - | CASSLARMGELFF | TGTGCCAGCAGCTTAGCGAGGATGGGGGAGCTGTTTTTT
TRBD2 | TRBJ2-5 | TRBV11-2 | 15 | - | CASSHLVAGGKTQYF | TGTGCCAGCAGCCACCTCGTGGCGGGAGGGAAGACCCAGTACTTC
- | TRBJ2-2 | TRBV6-5 | 15 | few | CASSILGGNTGELFF | TGTGCCAGCAGCATCCTCGGGGGGAACACCGGGGAGCTGTTTTTT
TRBD1 | TRBJ2-6 | TRBV5-4 | 15 | few | CASSFKGAGANVLTF | TGTGCCAGCAGCTTCAAGGGGGCCGGGGCCAACGTCCTGACTTTC
TRBD2 | TRBJ2-1 | TRBV20-1 | 15 | few | CSASEKTSGSNEQFF | TGCAGTGCTAGTGAAAAGACTAGCGGGAGCAATGAGCAGTTCTTC
TRBD2 | TRBJ2-1 | TRBV6-2/TRBV6-3 | 18 | - | CASSSTTGTSGSYNEQFF | TGTGCCAGCAGCTCCACCACAGGGACTAGCGGTTCCTACAATGAGCAGTTCTTC
- | TRBJ1-2 | TRBV2 | 13 | - | CARKEKGPGGYTF | TGTGCCAGAAAAGAGAAGGGCCCGGGGGGCTACACCTTC
- | TRBJ2-1 | TRBV27 | 13 | - | CASRQSSYNEQFF | TGTGCCAGCAGACAGAGCTCCTACAATGAGCAGTTCTTC
- | TRBJ1-1 | TRBV4-2 | 12 | - | CASSQEGGPRGF | TGTGCCAGCAGCCAGGAAGGGGGGCCCAGGGGATTT
TRBD1 | TRBJ1-5 | TRBV7-2 | 14 | few | CASSAGTGAQPQHF | TGTGCCAGCAGCGCCGGGACAGGGGCTCAGCCCCAGCATTTT
TRBD1 | TRBJ2-2 | TRBV7-2 | 18 | many | CASSWDNRGAENTGELFF | TGTGCCAGCAGCTGGGACAACAGGGGGGCGGAGAACACCGGGGAGCTGTTTTTT
- | TRBJ1-6 | TRBV7-9 | 14 | many | CASSLQRGNSPLHF | TGTGCCAGCAGCCTGCAGAGAGGGAATTCACCCCTCCACTTT
TRBD2 | TRBJ2-1 | TRBV12-5 | 16 | few | CASGLVEREGWDEQFF | TGTGCTAGTGGTTTGGTAGAGCGGGAGGGATGGGATGAGCAGTTCTTC
- | TRBJ1-1 | TRBV5-1 | 14 | - | CASRGTTGLTEAFF | TGCGCCAGCAGAGGCACTACAGGGTTGACTGAAGCTTTCTTT
- | TRBJ1-5 | TRBV20-1 | 15 | - | CSAPRGPFGNQPQHF | TGCAGTGCCCCCAGGGGCCCCTTCGGCAATCAGCCCCAGCATTTT
TRBD1 | TRBJ1-4 | TRBV5-4 | 14 | - | CASSFGTGHEKLFF | TGTGCCAGCAGCTTCGGGACAGGGCATGAAAAACTGTTTTTT
- | TRBJ2-1 | TRBV12-3/TRBV12-4 | 14 | few | CASSTGTRGNEQFF | TGTGCCAGCAGCACAGGGACCCGGGGTAATGAGCAGTTCTTC
- | TRBJ2-2 | TRBV7-8 | 13 | few | CASSSLRAGELFF | TGTGCCAGCAGCTCCCTTAGGGCCGGGGAGCTGTTTTTT
TRBD1 | TRBJ2-5 | TRBV7-2 | 14 | many | CASSPRQGPETQYF | TGTGCCAGCAGCCCCCGACAGGGTCCAGAGACCCAGTACTTC
TRBD1 | TRBJ2-7 | TRBV7-8 | 13 | - | CARHRDRDYEQYF | TGTGCCAGACACCGGGACAGAGACTACGAGCAGTACTTC
TRBD2 | TRBJ2-3 | TRBV12-3/TRBV12-4 | 14 | - | CASSQRLASDTQYF | TGTGCCAGCAGTCAAAGACTAGCATCGGATACGCAGTATTTT
- | TRBJ2-3 | TRBV6-1 | 14 | few | CANSQPGRVDTQYF | TGTGCCAACAGTCAGCCAGGGCGGGTAGATACGCAGTATTTT
TRBD2 | TRBJ2-3 | TRBV20-1 | 15 | once | CSARGLAGDSDTQYF | TGCAGTGCTAGGGGACTAGCGGGAGATTCAGATACGCAGTATTTT
- | TRBJ2-6 | TRBV6-6 | 14 | - | CASTIGAGANVLTF | TGTGCCAGCACCATAGGGGCTGGGGCCAACGTCCTGACTTTC
- | TRBJ2-7 | TRBV5-1 | 13 | few | CASSLVGITEQYF | TGCGCCAGCAGCTTAGTGGGGATTACCGAGCAGTACTTC
TRBD2 | TRBJ2-7 | TRBV29-1 | 17 | few | CSVEETSGRAGSYEQYF | TGCAGCGTTGAAGAAACCAGCGGGAGGGCAGGCTCCTACGAGCAGTACTTC
TRBD1 | TRBJ2-5 | TRBV12-3/TRBV12-4 | 15 | many | CASSYGQGGQETQYF | TGTGCCAGCAGCTACGGACAGGGCGGCCAAGAGACCCAGTACTTC
- | TRBJ2-3 | TRBV6-5 | 13 | few | CASSYKRTDTQYF | TGTGCCAGCAGTTACAAACGGACAGATACGCAGTATTTT
TRBD1 | TRBJ2-4 | TRBV5-4 | 18 | few | CASSHPEDRQTSRYIQYF | TGTGCCAGCAGCCACCCAGAGGACAGGCAGACCTCCCGTTACATTCAGTACTTC
TRBD1 | TRBJ1-5 | TRBV7-2 | 16 | - | CASSSEGQAGNQPQHF | TGTGCCAGCAGCTCTGAGGGACAGGCAGGCAATCAGCCCCAGCATTTT
TRBD1 | TRBJ2-1 | TRBV5-1 | 14 | - | CASSLGQGGDEQFF | TGCGCCAGCAGCCTGGGACAGGGAGGCGATGAGCAGTTCTTC
- | TRBJ2-5 | TRBV10-3 | 14 | - | CAIRLDSRQETQYF | TGTGCCATCAGGCTGGACAGCCGTCAAGAGACCCAGTACTTC
- | TRBJ1-1 | TRBV20-1 | 12 | - | CSARDLVTEAFF | TGCAGTGCTAGAGATCTGGTGACTGAAGCTTTCTTT
- | TRBJ1-1 | TRBV7-2 | 11 | - | CASSLWAEAYF | TGTGCCAGCAGCTTATGGGCTGAAGCTTACTTT
TRBD1 | TRBJ1-3 | TRBV7-9 | 14 | - | CASSLGDSGNTIYF | TGTGCCAGCAGCTTAGGGGACAGCGGAAACACCATATATTTT
TRBD2 | TRBJ2-7 | TRBV7-6 | 17 | - | CASSPGLAGGREYEQYF | TGTGCCAGCAGCCCGGGACTAGCGGGAGGTCGAGAGTACGAGCAGTACTTC
- | TRBJ2-2 | TRBV12-3/TRBV12-4 | 16 | - | CASSPGWGRSTGELFF | TGTGCCAGCAGCCCCGGGTGGGGACGGAGCACCGGGGAGCTGTTTTTT
TRBD1 | TRBJ2-7 | TRBV6-2/TRBV6-3 | 15 | few | CASSYGDRDSYEQYF | TGTGCCAGCAGTTACGGGGACAGGGATTCCTACGAGCAGTACTTC
- | TRBJ2-7 | TRBV12-3/TRBV12-4 | 16 | - | CASRPIRGTTNYEQYF | TGTGCCAGCAGACCTATACGCGGGACAACCAATTACGAGCAGTACTTC
TRBD1 | TRBJ2-7 | TRBV7-2 | 15 | many | CASSLTPGGSYEQYF | TGTGCCAGCAGCCTCACCCCAGGGGGCTCCTACGAGCAGTACTTC